These 16 T cell receptor beta chains share one sample of origin, sequenced in a study of cytomegalovirus exposure and HLA in healthy donors. This PCR relied on a set of 60 Vbeta primers and 13 Jbeta primers. The protocol was immunoSEQ multiplex PCR, while the TCRdb copy is restricted to in-frame clones and leaves out a portion. The table has about 160,000 clones, roughly 85% seen once. Sequencing was done on a sample of PBMCs. The receptors come from a man between 18 and 29 years old in good health and CMV-seropositive.

This clone was seen just once. The chain employs TRBV25-1 and TRBJ2-5; the D gene is possibly TRBD2 (6 bases). CDR1 and CDR2 (germline): MGHDK, SYGVNS. CDR3 size: 15 residues. V lost 3 bases to trimming and J lost 5 bases, with 16 bases between them. CDR3 residues: CASSDPVLGGETQYF. The CDR3, as DNA: TGTGCCAGCAGTGATCCGGTCCTAGGAGGGGAGACCCAGTACTTC.

This sequence joins TRBV6-1 and TRBJ2-7; D may be TRBD2 (5 bases). V was trimmed by 0 bases and J by 5 bases, leaving 5 bases between them. Germline CDR1 is MNHNS and CDR2 is SASEGT. CDR3 size: 12 residues. Here the CDR3 DNA reads TGTGCCAGCAGTGAAGCGCGGGACGAGCAGTACTTC. This translates into CASSEARDEQYF.

V and J are TRBV7-9 and TRBJ1-1; D call uncertain. CDR1 is SEHNR and CDR2 is FQNEAQ in the germline V gene (reference sequence). The CDR3 has 15 amino acids. V lost 2 bases and J 5 bases, leaving 15 bases between the germline ends. Here the CDR3 reads CASSLIYFERTEAFF. The DNA for the CDR3 is TGTGCCAGCAGCTTAATCTACTTTGAGCGGACTGAAGCTTTCTTT.

The rearrangement uses TRBV10-3 and TRBJ1-1, with a tentative D call TRBD1 (6 bases). The CDR3 loop spans 17 amino acids. Trimming shortened V by 6 bases and J by 1 base, and 21 bases separated the two germline ends. Germline values: CDR1 ENHRY, CDR2 SYGVKD. CDR3 amino acids: CAISMDSLIDQNTEAFF. The CDR3 region has the DNA TGTGCCATCAGCATGGACAGCTTGATAGACCAGAACACTGAAGCTTTCTTT.

The chain links TRBV6-6 to TRBJ2-2; TRBD2 might be the D (5 bases). The CDR3 runs 14 residues. Germline V gene sequence: CDR1 MNHNY, CDR2 SVGAGI (reference sequence). The germline V and J ends were trimmed by 2 bases and 7 bases, with 11 bases remaining between them. CDR3 DNA sequence: TGTGCCAGCAGTTACGAGGACGAGGGCGGGGAGCTGTTTTTT. Translation: CASSYEDEGGELFF.

The chain is built from TRBV4-1 and TRBJ2-5, with 7 bases lining up with TRBD2. Losses at the gene ends were 1 base for V and 5 bases for J; bases not matched to a gene: 4. Germline V gives CDR1 MGHRA, CDR2 YSYEKL. The CDR3 loop spans 14 amino acids. The CDR3 is CASSQVGAGETQYF. In DNA, the CDR3 is TGCGCCAGCAGCCAAGTCGGAGCGGGGGAGACCCAGTACTTC.

V is TRBV6-1 and J is TRBJ2-3; D may be TRBD2 (6 bases). V gave up 9 bases and J gave up 0 bases, with 7 bases separating them. CDR3 length: 12 amino acids. The germline gives CDR1 MNHNS, CDR2 SASEGT. The CDR3 region has the DNA TGTGCCAGTGGGGGGAGCACAGATACGCAGTATTTT. Translated: CASGGSTDTQYF.

V usage is TRBV6-5 and J usage is TRBJ2-4, with TRBD2 matching 11 bases. This CDR3 has 15 residues. V lost 2 bases and J lost 4; bases outside the gene matches: 1. The germline gives CDR1 MNHEY, CDR2 SVGAGI. The CDR3 bases are TGTGCCAGCAGTTACCTAGCGGGAGGAAAAAACATTCAGTACTTC. Encoded protein: CASSYLAGGKNIQYF.

The chain links TRBV2 to TRBJ2-7; 12 positions agree with TRBD1. CDR1 SNHLY and CDR2 FYNNEI come from the germline V gene. This CDR3 has 16 residues. V shed 1 base, J shed 5 bases, and the junction held 6 bases outside the gene matches. The CDR3 protein is CASSEVGDRGRHEQYF. The DNA for the CDR3 is TGTGCCAGCAGTGAAGTAGGGGACAGGGGGCGCCACGAGCAGTACTTC.

Concerning this clone: An end of the junction does not agree with germline; a read error may underlie this. This chain links TRBV7-7 with TRBJ2-3; D ambiguous. From germline, CDR1 is SSHAT and CDR2 FNYEAQ (reference sequence). This CDR3 has 13 amino acids. The CDR3, as DNA: TGTGCTAGCAGCTTATCTGAGGAGGATACGCAGTATTTT. Its protein product is CASSLSEEDTQYF.

CDR3: CASSLQGAQNTEAFF. The CDR3 DNA is TGTGCCAGCAGCCTGCAGGGGGCCCAGAACACTGAAGCTTTCTTT. The chain is built from TRBV7-9 and TRBJ1-1; TRBD1 matches 8 bases. CDR1 and CDR2 from the germline V gene are SEHNR and FQNEAQ (reference sequence). J gave up 1 base and V 5 bases, and 6 bases lay outside the gene matches. There are 15 residues in the CDR3. Filled out from reference TRBV7-9 and TRBJ1-1, the complete variable domain reads DTGVSQNPRHKITKRGQNVTFRCDPISEHNRLYWYRQTLGQGPEFLTYFQNEAQLEKSRLLSDRFSAERPKGSFSTLEIQRTEQGDSAMYLCASSLQGAQNTEAFFGQGTRLTVV.

This clone came up a few times. V gene TRBV7-9 combines with J gene TRBJ1-5; TRBD1 matches 7 bases. Per the germline V gene, CDR1 is SEHNR and CDR2 is FQNEAQ (reference sequence). V shed 1 base, J shed 0 bases, and the junction held 3 bases outside the gene matches. This CDR3 spans 16 amino acids. The CDR3 loop reads CASSLVGGSSNQPQHF. As DNA, the CDR3 is TGTGCCAGCAGCTTAGTAGGGGGCAGTAGCAATCAGCCCCAGCATTTT.

The chain is built from TRBV19 and TRBJ1-2, with 7 positions matching TRBD1. From germline, CDR1 is LNHDA and CDR2 SQIVND (reference sequence). The trim removed 7 bases at V and 4 bases at J, leaving 12 bases unmatched. This CDR3 has 15 residues. DNA for the CDR3: TGTGCCAGTATTCGGGAACAGGGGAGGACCTATGGCTACACCTTC. Its protein is CASIREQGRTYGYTF.

The chain employs TRBV6-6 and TRBJ1-1; D is unclear. Germline assignment: CDR1 MNHNY and CDR2 SVGAGI (reference sequence). The V end lost 7 bases, the J end lost 1 base, and 19 bases lay between the germline ends. The CDR3 runs to 16 residues. In DNA form, the CDR3 reads TGTGCCAGCACCACCTCCATGATTGGCGGGAACACTGAAGCTTTCTTT. Translating it yields CASTTSMIGGNTEAFF.

V usage is TRBV6-1 and J usage is TRBJ2-7; D call uncertain. Trimming removed 2 bases from V and 7 bases from J, with 15 bases in between. CDR1 is MNHNS, CDR2 SASEGT, per germline. This CDR3 is built from 14 residues. The DNA of the CDR3 is TGTGCCAGCAGTGAATGGGCAGGTGCGAGAGAGCAGTACTTC. It encodes CASSEWAGAREQYF.

This clone was picked up one time. The chain combines TRBV2 with TRBJ1-5; possibly TRBD1 for D (5 bases). From germline, CDR1 is SNHLY and CDR2 FYNNEI. The CDR3 covers 13 residues. Trimming cost V 5 bases and J 7 bases, with 12 bases left between them. DNA of the CDR3: TGTGCCAGCAGTATTCAGGGTGGGCAGCCCCAGCATTTT. Translated: CASSIQGGQPQHF. Combining the CDR3 with reference TRBV2 and TRBJ1-5 gives the whole variable domain EPEVTQTPSHQVTQMGQEVILRCVPISNHLYFYWYRQILGQKVEFLVSFYNNEISEKSEIFDDQFSVERPDGSNFTLKIRSTKLEDSAMYFCASSIQGGQPQHFGDGTRLSIL.